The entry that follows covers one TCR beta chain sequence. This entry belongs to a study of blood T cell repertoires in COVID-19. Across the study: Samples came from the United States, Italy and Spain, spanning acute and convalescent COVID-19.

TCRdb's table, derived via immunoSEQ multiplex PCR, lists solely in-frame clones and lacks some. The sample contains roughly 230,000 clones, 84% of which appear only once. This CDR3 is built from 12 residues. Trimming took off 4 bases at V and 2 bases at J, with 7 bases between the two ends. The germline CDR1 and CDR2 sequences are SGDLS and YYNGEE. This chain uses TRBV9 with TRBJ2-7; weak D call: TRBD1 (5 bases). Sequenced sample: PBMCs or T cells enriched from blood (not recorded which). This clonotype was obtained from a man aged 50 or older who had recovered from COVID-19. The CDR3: CASSSTAYEQYF. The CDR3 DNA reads TGTGCCAGCAGCTCGACAGCCTACGAGCAGTACTTC.